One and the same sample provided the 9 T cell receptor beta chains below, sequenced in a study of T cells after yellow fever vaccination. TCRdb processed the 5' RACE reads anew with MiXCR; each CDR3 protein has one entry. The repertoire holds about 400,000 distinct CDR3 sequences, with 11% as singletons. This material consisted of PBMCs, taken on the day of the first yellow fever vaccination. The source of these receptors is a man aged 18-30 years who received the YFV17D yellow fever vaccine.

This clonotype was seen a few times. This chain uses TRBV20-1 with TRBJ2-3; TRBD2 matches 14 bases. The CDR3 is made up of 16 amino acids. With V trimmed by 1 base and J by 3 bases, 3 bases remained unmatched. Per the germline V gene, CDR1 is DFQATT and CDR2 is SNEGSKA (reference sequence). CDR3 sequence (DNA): TGCAGTGCTAGAGTCCGACTAGCGGGGGGGACAGATACGCAGTATTTT. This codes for CSARVRLAGGTDTQYF.

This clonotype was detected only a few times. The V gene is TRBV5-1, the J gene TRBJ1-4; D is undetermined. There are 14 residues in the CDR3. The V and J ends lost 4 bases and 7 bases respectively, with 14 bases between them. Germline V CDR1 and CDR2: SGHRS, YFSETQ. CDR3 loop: CASSRGSLGEKLFF. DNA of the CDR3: TGCGCCAGCAGCCGTGGGTCGCTAGGTGAAAAACTGTTTTTT. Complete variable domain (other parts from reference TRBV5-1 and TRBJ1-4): KAGVTQTPRYLIKTRGQQVTLSCSPISGHRSVSWYQQTPGQGLQFLFEYFSETQRNKGNFPGRFSGRQFSNSRSEMNVSTLELGDSALYLCASSRGSLGEKLFFGSGTQLSVL.

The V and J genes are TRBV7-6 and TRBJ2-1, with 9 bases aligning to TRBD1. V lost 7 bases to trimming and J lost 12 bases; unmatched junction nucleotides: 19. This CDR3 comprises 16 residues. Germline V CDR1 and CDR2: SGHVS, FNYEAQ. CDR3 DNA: TGTGCCAGCACCACCCGCCCACCGGGACAGGGTCTGGGGCAGTTCTTC. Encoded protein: CASTTRPPGQGLGQFF.

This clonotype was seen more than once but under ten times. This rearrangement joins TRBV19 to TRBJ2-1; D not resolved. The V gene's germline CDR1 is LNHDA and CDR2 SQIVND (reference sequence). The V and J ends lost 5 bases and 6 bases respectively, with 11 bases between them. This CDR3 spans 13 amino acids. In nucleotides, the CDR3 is TGTGCCAGTAGTCTGGGGTACCCCAATGAGCAGTTCTTC. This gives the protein CASSLGYPNEQFF.

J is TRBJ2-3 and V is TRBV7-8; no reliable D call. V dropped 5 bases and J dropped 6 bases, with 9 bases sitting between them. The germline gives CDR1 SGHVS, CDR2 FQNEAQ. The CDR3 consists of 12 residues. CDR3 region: CASSSQEDTQYF. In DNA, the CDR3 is TGTGCCAGCAGCAGCCAGGAGGATACGCAGTATTTT.

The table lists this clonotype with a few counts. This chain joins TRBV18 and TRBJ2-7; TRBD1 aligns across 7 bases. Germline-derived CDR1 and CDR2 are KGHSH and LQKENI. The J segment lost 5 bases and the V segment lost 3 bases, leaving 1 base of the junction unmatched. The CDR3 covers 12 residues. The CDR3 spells CASSPTGHEQYV. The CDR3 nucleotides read TGTGCCAGCTCACCGACAGGGCACGAGCAGTACGTC.

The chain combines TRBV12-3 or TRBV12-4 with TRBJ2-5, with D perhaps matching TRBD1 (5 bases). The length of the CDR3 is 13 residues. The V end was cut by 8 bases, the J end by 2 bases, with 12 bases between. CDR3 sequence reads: CASAQGLQETQYF. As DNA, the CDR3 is TGTGCCAGCGCTCAGGGATTACAAGAGACCCAGTACTTC.

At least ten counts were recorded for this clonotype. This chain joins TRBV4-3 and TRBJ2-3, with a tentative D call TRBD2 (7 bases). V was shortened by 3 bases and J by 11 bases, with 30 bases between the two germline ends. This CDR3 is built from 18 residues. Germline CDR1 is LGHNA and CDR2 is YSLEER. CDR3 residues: CASSQFGEGGGPLGGQYF. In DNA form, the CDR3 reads TGCGCCAGCAGCCAGTTCGGGGAAGGCGGGGGCCCTCTAGGTGGGCAGTATTTT.

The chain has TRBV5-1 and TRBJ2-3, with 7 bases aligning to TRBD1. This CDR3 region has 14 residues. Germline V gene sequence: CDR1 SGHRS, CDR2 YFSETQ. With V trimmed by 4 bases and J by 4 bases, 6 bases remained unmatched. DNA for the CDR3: TGCGCCAGCAGCGAGCCCGGACAGGCAGATACGCAGTATTTT. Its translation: CASSEPGQADTQYF. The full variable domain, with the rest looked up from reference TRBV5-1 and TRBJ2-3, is KAGVTQTPRYLIKTRGQQVTLSCSPISGHRSVSWYQQTPGQGLQFLFEYFSETQRNKGNFPGRFSGRQFSNSRSEMNVSTLELGDSALYLCASSEPGQADTQYFGPGTRLTVL.